This T cell receptor (beta chain) was profiled in a study of CD4 T cells in relation to SARS-CoV-2 and coronaviruses (dated by TCRdb to 2020 to 2022). As for the study more broadly: In the ViraFEST assay, PBMCs were cultured with antigen for about eleven days, after which TCR beta CDR3s were sequenced to identify antigen-specific clonal expansions. An HIV-1 Nef peptide pool or a culture without peptide was used as the negative reference condition. At the level of individual TCR clonotypes, the study evaluated whether memory CD4+ T cells crossreact between the spike proteins of SARS-CoV-2 and those of common cold coronaviruses. A different, Illumina-based TCR-beta assay was used to sequence expansion assays from other donors in the study. Patient-derived lymphoblastoid cell lines were used to map the HLA restriction of shared crossreactive spike epitopes. The Adaptive Biotechnologies TCR-sequencing kit was used for samples from a few pre-COVID donors and for the naive versus memory experiments, whereas the other data were Illumina-based. Findings and caveats that apply to the study as a whole: Memory CD4+ clonotypes crossrecognizing SARS-CoV-2 and at least one common cold coronavirus spike were found in about 61% of donors. Compared with monoreactive clones, crossreactive clones had significantly weaker SARS-CoV-2-driven expansion, a result consistent with antigenic imprinting. Because the crossreactivity analysis focused on spike protein, crossreactivity against other viral proteins was not assessed. The study was limited by small numbers of patients and tested TCRs. Because no donor provided both pre-pandemic and post-infection samples, tracing the source of pre-existing responses was limited.

On this clone itself: Its cognate antigen has yet to be identified. Base qualities are not provided; no much larger clone lies one nucleotide away.

Trimming costs V 0 bases and J 1 base, and their ends lie 7 bases apart. Based on the germline V gene, the CDR1 and CDR2 sequences are MNHNS and SASEGT. From cysteine to phenylalanine, the CDR3 is 14 amino acids long. Only the CDR3 part of the read is kept: 42 bases, read in frame from the first base. CD4+ T cells from unexposed donors were collected before the COVID-19 pandemic (2011-2018). After approximately 11 days of culture, CD4+ T cells were isolated with the EasySep CD4+ T cell isolation kit. As far as cell numbers permitted, CD4+ T cells from unexposed donors were tested for reactivity against SARS-CoV-2 S and N as well as four spike pools from common cold coronaviruses. PBMCs were cultured at two million per well in IMDM supplemented with around 5% human AB serum and 7.5 to 10 IU/ml IL-2. Half of the culture medium was replaced with fresh IL-2-containing medium on days 3 and 7. In general, every peptide culture condition was set up in three replicate wells. Leukapheresis product for the unexposed donors was bought commercially. PBMCs were isolated from leukapheresis product or whole blood by Ficoll-Paque PLUS gradient centrifugation. PBMCs were either used fresh in the expansion assay or cryopreserved at -140 degrees C. The QIAamp Micro DNA Kit was used to extract genomic DNA from the CD4+ T cells.

Library preparation was by the immunoSEQ multiplex PCR assay. Concerning the study's data processing: During preprocessing, nonproductive sequences were discarded, as were any CDR3s that did not begin with C, did not end with F or W, or were shorter than 7 amino acids. The MANAFEST web app identified antigen-specific clonotypes based on expansion compared with the reference and other culture wells. A clone counted as positive if significantly expanded in 2 of 3 replicate wells versus the reference culture at FDR below 0.05. For a clone to be considered positive, significant expansion relative to all other tandem wells and an odds ratio above 5 were also required. CDR3 homology was quantified as pairwise Levenshtein distance, calculated with the stringdist R package after three terminal residues were trimmed from each end. Sourced from immuneACCESS, this table was stored by TCRdb with only in-frame sequences that have V and J called. A share of the clones is absent; for the studies checked, an unresolved V gene accounts for under half, and the remainder has no known explanation. The D gene and trimming were derived from the DNA, and the V and J assignments and clone size from that table. This sample lists about 17,000 clones; 82% were detected once. In total, the top ten clones hold about 31% of the sample.

The sample comprised CD4+ T cells from PBMCs, cultured in vitro. The V gene is TRBV6-1 and the J gene is TRBJ2-7; the D gene identity is not certain. The TCR comes from a human donor in good health. The CDR3 protein is CASSEATGSYEQYF. The base sequence is TGTGCCAGCAGTGAAGCCACGGGTTCCTACGAGCAGTACTTC.